This TCR beta chain stems from a study of shared clonotypes between healthy human individuals. CD45RO negativity and positive selection for CCR7 defined naive CD8 cells, a population that excluded terminally differentiated effector memory CD45RA+ cells. Data came from immunoSEQ multiplex PCR; TCRdb stores just in-frame clones and leaves some out. Of under 1 million clones listed, about 91% are singletons. The sequencing input was naive CD8+ T cells sorted from blood. This receptor was taken from a young man in good health.

CDR3 DNA sequence: TGTGCCAGCAGTTGGACCGCCCAAGAGACCCAGTACTTC. Amino acids: CASSWTAQETQYF. The chain carries TRBV2 and TRBJ2-5; no definite D call. The CDR3 is 13 residues long. V was shortened by 5 bases and J by 1 base, with 8 bases between the two germline ends. Germline V CDR1 and CDR2: SNHLY, FYNNEI.